This T cell receptor beta chain emerged from a study of shared clonotypes between healthy human individuals. Sequenced by immunoSEQ multiplex PCR; TCRdb stores in-frame clones only, minus some. This table holds some 1,400,000 clones, approximately 97% found once. This clone is a singleton in its sample. Its target is unknown. Regarding the study as a whole: Non-shared clonotypes were found to have lower generation probabilities than the clonotypes that were shared by all four of the sorted-subset donors. The authors expected sequencing depth to affect clonotype sharing among donors.

This TCR was sampled from a young man in good health. The sequenced sample was naive CD4+ T cells sorted from blood. Subset described: CD45RA+ positively selected.

The CDR3 loop is CASSFLAQPNYNEQFF. The CDR3, as DNA: TGTGCCAGCAGTTTCCTTGCACAGCCTAACTACAATGAGCAGTTCTTC. The gene calls are TRBV28 and TRBJ2-1; unclear D gene. The CDR3 has 16 amino acids. Germline V gives CDR1 MDHEN, CDR2 SYDVKM. V gave up 3 bases and J gave up 3 bases, with 15 bases separating them.